This T cell receptor beta chain was recorded in a study of glioma-infiltrating T cells after dendritic cell vaccination. This CDR3 has 16 amino acids. With 4 bases clipped from V and 0 bases from J, the junction kept 7 bases outside the gene matches. Germline assignment: CDR1 SGHNT and CDR2 YYREEE (reference sequence). Produced via immunoSEQ multiplex PCR; TCRdb's table is partial and in-frame only. The table shows fewer than 85,000 clones, with about 76% occurring only once. This rearrangement joins TRBV5-4 to TRBJ2-1; 7 bases match TRBD1. The sequence derives from a human donor with glioblastoma. The source material was blood, sampled before dendritic cell vaccination. The CDR3 nucleotides are TGTGCCAGCAGCCTATCAAGGGGGCGCTCCTACAATGAGCAGTTCTTC. This sequence encodes CASSLSRGRSYNEQFF.